A single sample gave rise to the 12 T cell receptor beta chains below, sequenced in a study of CD8 T cells in Susac syndrome (dated 2019 in TCRdb). The library was prepared using the immunoSEQ multiplex PCR assay. RNA was extracted using the RNeasy kit, and about 0.45 to 1 ug of the RNA was reverse transcribed with random hexamers. The public sequencing data were trimmed at Q25 with fastp and processed into clonotypes with MiXCR by TCRdb, which kept only in-frame beta chains. Every CDR3 protein is listed once, alongside the most common genes and DNA of its rows. For this sample there are 130,000 or so distinct CDR3 sequences; around 80% appear just once. Roughly 0.53% of the sample belongs to the ten largest clones. Sequenced sample: CD8+ T cells from PBMCs. The receptors were sampled from a human donor with multiple sclerosis.

The J gene is TRBJ2-3, the V gene TRBV24-1; 9 positions agree with TRBD1. This CDR3 has 15 amino acids. Per the germline V gene, CDR1 is KGHDR and CDR2 is SFDVKD. V shed 1 base and J 5 bases; nucleotides not matched to a gene: 3. Here the CDR3 DNA reads TGTGCCACCAGTGATTTTGGGACAGGGATAGATACGCAGTATTTT. Translation gives CATSDFGTGIDTQYF.

V is TRBV2 and J is TRBJ2-7, with a weak D call TRBD1 (5 bases). V shed 2 bases and J shed 0 bases, with 14 bases lying between them. The CDR3 is made up of 16 amino acids. Germline lookup yields CDR1 SNHLY and CDR2 FYNNEI. Here the CDR3 DNA reads TGTGCCAGCAGTGAAAGTTGGGGCGAAAGCTCCTACGAGCAGTACTTC. This codes for CASSESWGESSYEQYF.

The chain joins TRBV7-8 to TRBJ1-5, with D perhaps TRBD1 (5 bases). V was clipped by 2 bases and J by 1 base, with 9 bases between them. Germline loops: CDR1 SGHVS, CDR2 FQNEAQ. The CDR3 runs to 15 residues. The CDR3 loop is CASSLNPGSNQPQHF. The DNA of the CDR3 is TGTGCCAGCAGCTTAAATCCAGGGAGCAATCAGCCCCAGCATTTT.

Note on this clonotype: The junction departs from the called germline gene at one end, perhaps through a read error. The chain uses TRBV7-7 and TRBJ2-2; 8 bases fit TRBD1. This CDR3 spans 14 amino acids. Per germline, CDR1 SSHAT and CDR2 FNYEAQ (reference sequence). CDR3 coding DNA: TGTGCTAGCAGCTTCACAGGGGGCACCGGGGAGCTGTTTTTT. Protein: CASSFTGGTGELFF.

V is TRBV20-1 and J is TRBJ2-5, with 7 nucleotides matching TRBD2. CDR3 length equals 16 residues. In germline, CDR1 is DFQATT, CDR2 SNEGSKA (reference sequence). The V and J ends lost 0 bases and 3 bases, in that order; junction bases with no gene match: 10. This CDR3 reads CSARDPFGGDEETQYF. The CDR3 nucleotides are TGCAGTGCTAGAGATCCATTTGGGGGGGACGAAGAGACCCAGTACTTC.

This chain joins TRBV9 and TRBJ2-7; D unclear. V was cut by 4 bases and J by 5 bases, with 34 bases left in between. The germline gives CDR1 SGDLS, CDR2 YYNGEE. This CDR3 has 20 residues. DNA for the CDR3: TGTGCCAGCAGCCGCTCCTACAGAGCCCTTTACGGCCCGTTTTGTCACGAGCAGTACTTC. Its protein product is CASSRSYRALYGPFCHEQYF.

This chain uses TRBV20-1 with TRBJ1-1, with TRBD1 identical over 7 bases. The CDR3 is 15 amino acids. Germline-derived CDR1 and CDR2 are DFQATT and SNEGSKA (reference sequence). The V gene end was trimmed by 0 bases and the J gene end by 3 bases; junction bases not matched to a gene: 7. In DNA form, the CDR3 reads TGCAGTGCTAGAGAAGTGGCCAGGGGGTACACTGAAGCTTTCTTT. Translation: CSAREVARGYTEAFF.

CDR3 nucleotides: TGCGCCAGCAGCCAAACGGGACAGGGGTTCAATCAGCCCCAGCATTTT. Protein: CASSQTGQGFNQPQHF. V usage is TRBV4-1 and J usage is TRBJ1-5; 10 nucleotides align to TRBD1. This CDR3 is 16 amino acids long. V trimming: 2 bases; J trimming: 3 bases; junction bases outside the gene matches: 4. The germline V gene has CDR1 MGHRA and CDR2 YSYEKL.

The chain couples TRBV29-1 to TRBJ1-1; D is uncertain. Per germline, CDR1 SQVTM and CDR2 ANQGSEA. Trimming removed 6 bases at V and 5 bases at J, with 13 bases between. There are 12 residues in the CDR3. The CDR3 loop is CSVLRGGTEAFF. The CDR3 nucleotides read TGCAGCGTCCTCCGGGGAGGAACTGAAGCTTTCTTT.

This chain connects TRBV27 to TRBJ1-1, with 8 bases lining up with TRBD1. The CDR3 is made up of 12 amino acids. V gave up 10 bases and J gave up 5 bases; unmatched junction bases: 6. CDR1 is MNHEY, CDR2 SMNVEV, per germline (reference sequence). The CDR3 region has the DNA TGTGCCACACAGGGGGTAGGGACTGAAGCTTTCTTT. This gives the protein CATQGVGTEAFF.

This chain links TRBV5-4 with TRBJ2-2; D is possibly TRBD2 (6 bases). The V gene's germline CDR1 is SGHNT and CDR2 YYREEE (reference sequence). This CDR3 spans 16 amino acids. V was trimmed by 4 bases and J by 6 bases, leaving 19 bases between them. In DNA form, the CDR3 reads TGTGCCAGCAGCCCGCGGACGCGGGGCGCATCCGGGGAGCTGTTTTTT. The encoded protein is CASSPRTRGASGELFF.

The chain combines TRBV7-8 with TRBJ1-5; D possibly corresponds to TRBD1 (5 bases). CDR1 and CDR2 from the germline V gene are SGHVS and FQNEAQ. V lost 8 bases and J lost 2, with 13 bases in between. This CDR3 spans 14 amino acids. CDR3 amino acids: CASSKGDGNQPQHF. Written as DNA, the CDR3 is TGTGCCAGCTCCAAAGGGGATGGCAATCAGCCCCAGCATTTT.